These 15 T cell receptor beta chains came from one sample sequenced in a study of molecular identifiers for immune sequencing clone quantification. TCRdb fed the PCR reads into MiXCR, producing one record per CDR3 protein. The sample records more than 250,000 distinct CDR3 sequences, over 20% being singletons. Sample: naive CD8+ T cells from blood, with Jurkat cell RNA spiked in. Subset of the sample: FACS-sorted CD8+CD4-CCR7+CD45RA+ naive T cells. These receptors were collected from a human donor in good health. Some libraries in this study had Jurkat cell RNA spiked in.

This clonotype has at least ten counts. CDR3 in DNA: TGTGCCTGGAGTGAAGTATACACCGGGGAGCTGTTTTTT. Amino acid sequence: CAWSEVYTGELFF. The chain recombines TRBV30 with TRBJ2-2; no firm D call. The CDR3 has 13 amino acids. From germline, CDR1 is GTSNPN and CDR2 SVGIG (reference sequence). V shed 1 base and J shed 3 bases, with 6 bases lying between them.

As regards this clonotype: It may be a read error: a sequence one base away is much more abundant. The rearrangement uses TRBV7-9 and TRBJ2-1, with TRBD2 as a possible D gene (5 bases). This CDR3 is built from 17 residues. Germline values: CDR1 SEHNR, CDR2 FQNEAQ (reference sequence). CDR3 in amino acids: CASSLEDWGEPYNKQFF. In DNA form, the CDR3 reads TGTGCCAGCAGCTTAGAAGATTGGGGAGAGCCATACAATAAGCAGTTCTTC.

This clonotype came up many times. The rearrangement joins TRBV6-5 to TRBJ2-2; no clear D gene. Looked up from germline, CDR1 is MNHEY and CDR2 is SVGAGI. The length of the CDR3 is 13 residues. Deletions cut 2 bases from V and 2 bases from J, with 3 bases between. In DNA form, the CDR3 reads TGTGCCAGCAGTTACATCAACACCGGGGAGCTGTTTTTT. This gives the protein CASSYINTGELFF.

This clonotype was detected many times. The chain couples TRBV7-2 to TRBJ1-6; maybe TRBD1 (5 bases). Deletions cut 2 bases from V and 9 bases from J, with 11 bases between. Germline loops: CDR1 SGHTA, CDR2 FQGNSA. The CDR3 loop spans 14 amino acids. Written as DNA, the CDR3 is TGTGCCAGCAGCTTATCAGGGTTTGGTTCACCCCTCCACTTT. This gives the protein CASSLSGFGSPLHF.

This clonotype was detected many times. The rearrangement joins TRBV2 to TRBJ1-5; no clear D. The CDR3 is 14 amino acids. CDR1 and CDR2 from the germline V gene are SNHLY and FYNNEI. V was shortened by 3 bases and J by 1 base, with 7 bases between the two germline ends. In nucleotides, the CDR3 is TGTGCCAGCAGTGATCGGTTCAGCAATCAGCCCCAGCATTTT. Protein sequence: CASSDRFSNQPQHF.

This clonotype was detected ten times or more. The CDR3 protein is CASSPDYAISRDRAAYEQYF. The CDR3 region has the DNA TGTGCCAGCAGCCCCGACTATGCAATTTCCCGGGACAGGGCGGCGTACGAGCAGTACTTC. The genes are TRBV7-2 and TRBJ2-7; TRBD1 aligns across 9 bases. Germline values: CDR1 SGHTA, CDR2 FQGNSA. V trimming: 5 bases; J trimming: 4 bases; junction bases outside the gene matches: 24. This CDR3 region has 20 residues.

At least ten counts were recorded for this clonotype. V gene TRBV30 combines with J gene TRBJ1-1; perhaps TRBD1 as D (5 bases). V was pared by 4 bases and J by 5 bases, with 14 bases between. This CDR3 region has 13 residues. From germline, CDR1 is GTSNPN and CDR2 SVGIG (reference sequence). The CDR3 sequence: CAWTTGVPTEAFF. The CDR3 region has the DNA TGTGCCTGGACTACGGGGGTCCCAACTGAAGCTTTCTTT. Together with reference TRBV30 and TRBJ1-1, the CDR3 gives the full variable domain: SQTIHQWPATLVQPVGSPLSLECTVEGTSNPNLYWYRQAAGRGLQLLFYSVGIGQISSEVPQNLSASRPQDRQFILSSKKLLLSDSGFYLCAWTTGVPTEAFFGQGTRLTVV.

Turning to this clonotype: The missing conserved phenylalanine or tryptophan at the end of this CDR3 makes a read error likely. CDR3 bases: TGCAGCGTTGTAGGGGAGACCCAGTACCTC. Residues: CSVVGETQYL. The chain has TRBV29-1 and TRBJ2-5; no clear D. V dropped 4 bases and J dropped 5 bases, with 5 bases sitting between them. CDR3 length: 10 residues. Germline V gene data show CDR1 as SQVTM and CDR2 as ANQGSEA.

Many counts were recorded for this clonotype. The J gene is TRBJ1-1, the V gene TRBV19; perhaps TRBD1 as D (6 bases). CDR1 and CDR2 from the germline V gene are LNHDA and SQIVND (reference sequence). Trimming pared 7 bases from V and 1 base from J, leaving 22 bases between. This CDR3 comprises 17 residues. DNA for the CDR3: TGTGCCAGTACCCAGGGGACCGTTATCTCCCCGAACACTGAAGCTTTCTTT. Translation: CASTQGTVISPNTEAFF.

This clonotype appeared many times. The chain joins TRBV9 to TRBJ1-1, with TRBD1 as a possible D gene (5 bases). The germline CDR1 and CDR2 sequences are SGDLS and YYNGEE. The CDR3 covers 17 residues. Trimming removed 0 bases at V and 2 bases at J, with 17 bases between. The CDR3 bases are TGTGCCAGCAGCGTAGGGGCAGGGCCTACTCCTAACACTGAAGCTTTCTTT. It is translated as CASSVGAGPTPNTEAFF.

This clonotype was found many times. The chain joins TRBV7-9 to TRBJ1-1, with D possibly being TRBD1 (5 bases). Germline CDR1 reads SEHNR; CDR2 reads FQNEAQ (reference sequence). The CDR3 is 19 amino acids. V was pared by 1 base and J by 5 bases, with 26 bases between. The chain's CDR3 is CASSLDPSPYEGLGTEAFF. In DNA, the CDR3 is TGTGCCAGCAGCTTAGACCCCTCACCTTATGAGGGACTAGGTACTGAAGCTTTCTTT.

Concerning this clonotype: At one end, the junction sequence differs from germline, possibly due to a read error. This chain joins TRBV25-1 and TRBJ2-3, with 8 bases that match TRBD2. Germline CDR1 is MGHDK and CDR2 is SYGVNS. There are 13 residues in the CDR3. The CDR3 protein is CASSVGLADTQYF. The CDR3 DNA follows: TGTGCCAGCAGTGTAGGACTAGCAGACACGCAGTATTTT.

Notes on this clonotype: It may be a read error: a sequence one base away is much more abundant. This rearrangement joins TRBV7-8 to TRBJ2-1; D gene uncertain. The CDR3 runs 15 residues. The germline CDR1 and CDR2 sequences are SGHVS and FQNEAQ. The CDR3 here is CASGLAWSRNNEQFF. The CDR3 DNA sequence: TGTGCCAGCGGCTTAGCTTGGTCGAGGAACAATGAGCAGTTCTTC.

This clonotype was counted many times. The rearrangement uses TRBV19 and TRBJ1-4, with D hard to call. This CDR3 contains 13 residues. Trimming pared 3 bases from V and 5 bases from J, leaving 7 bases between. Germline CDR1 and CDR2: LNHDA and SQIVND (reference sequence). The CDR3 coding sequence is TGTGCCAGTAGTATTGCCTTCAATGAAAAACTGTTTTTT. Translating gives CASSIAFNEKLFF.

This clonotype was seen repeatedly, ten times or more. V and J are TRBV27 and TRBJ2-3; D is unresolved. Germline V gives CDR1 MNHEY, CDR2 SMNVEV (reference sequence). Trimming removed 5 bases from V and 0 bases from J, with 9 bases in between. The length of the CDR3 is 14 residues. This CDR3 is CASSPQASTDTQYF. The CDR3 coding sequence is TGTGCCAGCAGTCCCCAGGCTAGCACAGATACGCAGTATTTT.